The clone carrying this T cell receptor beta chain was seen ten or more times. This record comes from a study of T cells in Graves' hyperthyroidism and ophthalmopathy. RNA transcripts yielded amplified TCR beta CDR3 regions. The TCR CDR3 was amplified in a first-round RT-PCR using the HTBI primer set. Via MiXCR, TCRdb re-called the multiplex PCR reads, giving one row per CDR3 protein. Counted here are nearly 600,000 distinct CDR3 sequences, 11% to 15% occurring once; the ten biggest clones make up less than 9%. Researchers barred patients who had uncontrolled infection, other autoimmune disease, pregnancy or lactation. Clinical symptoms, serum thyroxine and TRAb, thyroid ultrasound and orbital computed tomography together formed the diagnostic basis. CDR3 length: 10 residues. Trimming removed 4 bases from V and 5 bases from J, with 3 bases in between. Germline V lookup: CDR1 SQVTM, CDR2 ANQGSEA.

The source of this sequence is a woman under 30 with Graves' ophthalmopathy. Material for sequencing was blood. This chain uses TRBV29-1 with TRBJ2-1; D gene uncertain. The CDR3 DNA reads TGCAGCGTTGTTCACAATGAGCAGTTCTTC. It specifies CSVVHNEQFF.